A single sample is the source of the 15 T cell receptor beta chains below, sequenced in a study of persistence of HIV-infected CD4 T cells. Cells were stimulated with CMV-infected fibroblast lysates at approximately 10 ug/mL. Sorted nonresponding memory CD4+ T cells were CD40L-negative, CD69-negative, CD45RO-high. These receptors' targets are unknown. Sequencing used immunoSEQ version 4 in survey mode. Data came from immunoSEQ multiplex PCR; TCRdb stores just in-frame clones and leaves some out. Found here are about 37,000 clones, 65% to 85% of them singletons; the top ten hold 1.5% to 2%. The sequencing used CD4+ T cells sorted from PBMCs after roughly 18-hour stimulation, collected from a patient who received antiretroviral therapy. All receptors derive from an adult man with HIV who was CMV-seropositive.

This chain connects TRBV7-8 to TRBJ1-6; no clear D. V lost 5 bases, J lost 0 bases, and 8 bases lay in between. The CDR3 is made up of 15 amino acids. Germline CDR1 is SGHVS and CDR2 is FQNEAQ. CDR3 sequence reads: CASSPWSSYNSPLHF. CDR3 sequence (DNA): TGTGCCAGCAGCCCGTGGAGCTCCTATAATTCACCCCTCCACTTT. Supplemented by reference TRBV7-8 and TRBJ1-6, the full variable domain reads GAGVSQSPRYKVAKRGQDVALRCDPISGHVSLFWYQQALGQGPEFLTYFQNEAQLDKSGLPSDRFFAERPEGSVSTLKIQRTQQEDSAVYLCASSPWSSYNSPLHFGNGTRLTVT.

The rearrangement uses TRBV7-3 and TRBJ2-1; D ambiguous. Trimming cost V 5 bases and J 5 bases, with 19 bases left between them. The germline CDR1 and CDR2 sequences are SGHTA and FQGTGA. The CDR3 covers 16 residues. The DNA for the CDR3 is TGTGCCAGCAGCCCTAGGGCATTCGACTCTAACAATGAGCAGTTCTTC. Protein product: CASSPRAFDSNNEQFF.

The chain combines TRBV9 with TRBJ2-2; D ambiguous. The germline CDR1 and CDR2 sequences are SGDLS and YYNGEE. Trimming took 2 bases from V and 0 from J, leaving 5 bases between them. This CDR3 contains 14 residues. The CDR3 region is CASSVYANTGELFF. CDR3 nucleotides: TGTGCCAGCAGCGTGTACGCGAACACCGGGGAGCTGTTTTTT.

This chain connects TRBV28 to TRBJ1-1, with TRBD1 identical over 7 bases. CDR1 is MDHEN, CDR2 SYDVKM, per germline. This CDR3 comprises 14 residues. V shed 7 bases, J shed 0 bases, and the junction held 5 bases outside the gene matches. The CDR3 coding sequence is TGTGCCAGCAAACCGGGACAGTTGAACACTGAAGCTTTCTTT. Translating it yields CASKPGQLNTEAFF.

The genes are TRBV19 and TRBJ1-5; the D gene is possibly TRBD1 (5 bases). V was cut by 7 bases and J by 5 bases, with 9 bases left in between. The CDR3 length is 12 residues. The germline gives CDR1 LNHDA, CDR2 SQIVND (reference sequence). The CDR3 protein is CASNRGDQPQHF. Here the CDR3 DNA reads TGTGCCAGTAATCGGGGGGATCAGCCCCAGCATTTT.

The rearrangement uses TRBV27 and TRBJ1-2; a possible D gene is TRBD1 (6 bases). The CDR3 covers 15 residues. V was shortened by 5 bases and J by 4 bases, with 17 bases between the two germline ends. The germline CDR1 and CDR2 sequences are MNHEY and SMNVEV (reference sequence). The CDR3 region is CASSPSGQLSYGYTF. In DNA, the CDR3 is TGTGCCAGCAGTCCTTCCGGACAGCTGAGCTATGGCTACACCTTC.

CDR3 nucleotide sequence: TGTGCCAGCTCACCATCCCTCGCGCGGCAGGGGGATGGTGGCTACACCTTC. Translated, it gives CASSPSLARQGDGGYTF. The chain combines TRBV18 with TRBJ1-2; 7 bases agree with TRBD1. The CDR3 is made up of 17 amino acids. CDR1 and CDR2 (germline): KGHSH, LQKENI. With 2 bases clipped from V and 7 bases from J, the junction kept 16 bases outside the gene matches. Full variable domain (outside the CDR3, taken from reference TRBV18 and TRBJ1-2): NAGVMQNPRHLVRRRGQEARLRCSPMKGHSHVYWYRQLPEEGLKFMVYLQKENIIDESGMPKERFSAEFPKEGPSILRIQQVVRGDSAAYFCASSPSLARQGDGGYTFGSGTRLTVV.

V and J are TRBV6-1 and TRBJ2-7; TRBD2 is a possible D gene (6 bases). Between the trimmed V and J ends, which lost 1 base and 0 bases, there was a span of 25 bases. CDR3 length: 20 amino acids. Germline V gene sequence: CDR1 MNHNS, CDR2 SASEGT. Written as DNA, the CDR3 is TGTGCCAGCAGTGAAGAAATGGTTGTTGGCAGGGTGGGGGGCTCCTACGAGCAGTACTTC. Translating it yields CASSEEMVVGRVGGSYEQYF.

CDR3 in DNA: TGTGCCATTCGGGACCCCGGGAGCAATCAGCCCCAGCATTTT. Its protein is CAIRDPGSNQPQHF. V gene TRBV10-3 combines with J gene TRBJ1-5; possibly TRBD1 for D (5 bases). Germline V gene data show CDR1 as ENHRY and CDR2 as SYGVKD. The CDR3 length is 14 residues. The germline V and J ends were trimmed by 9 bases and 1 base, with 13 bases remaining between them.

The chain links TRBV19 to TRBJ1-5, with a possible D match to TRBD1 (5 bases). CDR1 is LNHDA and CDR2 is SQIVND in the germline V gene (reference sequence). This CDR3 is built from 16 residues. The germline V and J ends were trimmed by 11 bases and 0 bases, with 20 bases remaining between them. CDR3 protein: CAGGTRDDYSNQPQHF. CDR3 nucleotide sequence: TGTGCCGGTGGGACGCGAGATGATTATAGCAATCAGCCCCAGCATTTT. Complete variable domain (other parts from reference TRBV19 and TRBJ1-5): DGGITQSPKYLFRKEGQNVTLSCEQNLNHDAMYWYRQDPGQGLRLIYYSQIVNDFQKGDIAEGYSVSREKKESFPLTVTSAQKNPTAFYLCAGGTRDDYSNQPQHFGDGTRLSIL.

The J gene is TRBJ2-3, the V gene TRBV5-1; D remains unclear. Germline CDR1 reads SGHRS; CDR2 reads YFSETQ. Trimming took off 3 bases at V and 2 bases at J, with 7 bases between the two ends. The length of the CDR3 is 13 residues. CDR3 sequence: CASSSYSTDTQYF. DNA of the CDR3: TGCGCCAGCAGCTCCTACTCCACAGATACGCAGTATTTT.

DNA for the CDR3: TGTGCCACCCGAGGCTCGTACACTGAAGCTTTCTTT. It yields the protein CATRGSYTEAFF. V usage is TRBV6-5 and J usage is TRBJ1-1; unclear D gene. Germline-derived CDR1 and CDR2 are MNHEY and SVGAGI. V gave up 10 bases and J gave up 3 bases, with 12 bases separating them. This CDR3 contains 12 residues.

This clone was counted only a few times. The chain recombines TRBV19 with TRBJ1-4; no reliable D call. V lost 7 bases to trimming and J lost 0 bases, with 15 bases between them. The CDR3 consists of 16 residues. Germline CDR1 and CDR2: LNHDA and SQIVND (reference sequence). The CDR3 DNA follows: TGTGCCAGTACGCAAAGACTACTTGCAACTAATGAAAAACTGTTTTTT. It codes for CASTQRLLATNEKLFF.

The chain links TRBV3-1 (or the pseudogene TRBV3-2) to TRBJ1-2; the match to TRBD1 covers 9 bases. The germline CDR1 and CDR2 sequences are LGHDT and YNNKEL (reference sequence). Trimming removed 2 bases from V and 8 bases from J; junction bases left unmatched: 12. The CDR3 has 16 residues. This CDR3 reads CASSQRVGTGPGGYTF. The CDR3 nucleotides are TGTGCCAGCAGCCAACGAGTAGGGACAGGGCCGGGGGGCTACACCTTC.

The rearrangement joins TRBV20-1 to TRBJ1-1; D perhaps matches TRBD1 (5 bases). The CDR3 runs to 12 residues. V gave up 3 bases and J gave up 7 bases, with 12 bases separating them. The germline gives CDR1 DFQATT, CDR2 SNEGSKA (reference sequence). The CDR3 is CSASLRDFEAFF. The CDR3 DNA reads TGCAGTGCTAGTTTAAGGGACTTTGAAGCTTTCTTT.